Following are 29 T cell receptor beta chains from one sample sequenced in a study of graft-versus-host responses after intestinal transplantation. Repertoires were generated with immunoSEQ multiplex PCR, while TCRdb's copy carries only in-frame clones and drops some. The table includes under 50,000 clones, nearly 90% detected once. Specimen: PBMCs, collected just under 270 days after transplant. The receptors stem from a human patient who received an intestinal transplant, so some T cells may come from the graft donor.

J is TRBJ2-5 and V is TRBV27; possible D gene TRBD2, 7 bases. This CDR3 has 13 amino acids. The V and J ends lost 7 bases and 0 bases respectively, with 9 bases between them. Germline lookup yields CDR1 MNHEY and CDR2 SMNVEV (reference sequence). The CDR3 protein is CASKGGYQETQYF. The CDR3 nucleotides are TGTGCCAGCAAGGGGGGGTACCAAGAGACCCAGTACTTC.

The chain links TRBV28 to TRBJ2-3, with 8 bases matching TRBD2. There are 15 residues in the CDR3. With V trimmed by 5 bases and J by 3 bases, 7 bases remained unmatched. CDR1 is MDHEN and CDR2 is SYDVKM in the germline V gene. The DNA of the CDR3 is TGTGCCAGCAGTCTAAGCGGGGGCCCAACAGATACGCAGTATTTT. This translates into CASSLSGGPTDTQYF.

Written as DNA, the CDR3 is TGTGCCAGCAGCTCTAGCTATGAGCAGTTCTTC. Translated: CASSSSYEQFF. This rearrangement joins TRBV5-4 to TRBJ2-1; the D gene is possibly TRBD2 (5 bases). The germline gives CDR1 SGHNT, CDR2 YYREEE (reference sequence). The CDR3 spans 11 residues. The germline V and J ends were trimmed by 3 bases and 8 bases, with 6 bases remaining between them.

This chain joins TRBV7-3 and TRBJ2-4; a possible D gene is TRBD1 (5 bases). Germline assignment: CDR1 SGHTA and CDR2 FQGTGA. CDR3 length equals 18 residues. Trimming left V 4 bases short and J 0 bases short, with 19 bases between. In DNA form, the CDR3 reads TGTGCCAGCAGCTCGCGTAGACAGTTCGCACTAGCCAAAAACATTCAGTACTTC. It encodes CASSSRRQFALAKNIQYF. Full variable domain (missing parts from reference TRBV7-3 and TRBJ2-4): GAGVSQTPSNKVTEKGKYVELRCDPISGHTALYWYRQSLGQGPEFLIYFQGTGAADDSGLPNDRFFAVRPEGSVSTLKIQRTERGDSAVYLCASSSRRQFALAKNIQYFGAGTRLSVL.

The V and J genes are TRBV4-2 and TRBJ1-2; D is unclear. Germline lookup yields CDR1 LGHNA and CDR2 YNFKEQ. Trimming stripped 1 base from V and 6 bases from J, with 12 bases between. CDR3 length: 14 amino acids. CDR3 sequence (DNA): TGTGCCAGCAGCCAAGGGGTGACGGAGGATGGCTACACCTTC. It translates to CASSQGVTEDGYTF.

The J gene is TRBJ2-7, the V gene TRBV10-3; 11 positions match TRBD1. Trimming cost V 4 bases and J 6 bases; bases outside gene matches: 5. This CDR3 is 14 amino acids long. CDR1 and CDR2 (germline): ENHRY, SYGVKD. The CDR3 spells CAISAAGQGAEQYF. The CDR3 DNA follows: TGTGCCATCAGTGCCGCCGGACAGGGGGCCGAGCAGTACTTC.

The chain is built from TRBV30 and TRBJ1-6; the D is unclear. CDR3 size: 14 residues. Deletions cut 4 bases from V and 1 base from J, with 8 bases between. Germline assignment: CDR1 GTSNPN and CDR2 SVGIG (reference sequence). In DNA, the CDR3 is TGTGCCTGGACAGGCCCTTCCTATAATTCACCCCTCCACTTT. This translates into CAWTGPSYNSPLHF.

This clone has just one count. The J gene is TRBJ1-1, the V gene TRBV4-2; possible D gene TRBD1, 5 bases. V gave up 0 bases and J gave up 1 base, with 9 bases separating them. From germline, CDR1 is LGHNA and CDR2 YNFKEQ. The length of the CDR3 is 15 residues. The CDR3 coding sequence is TGTGCCAGCAGCCAAGATTACGGGGGGAACACTGAAGCTTTCTTT. Residues: CASSQDYGGNTEAFF.

DNA of the CDR3: TGTGCCAGCAGCCAAGCCGGACTAGGTATAGCCAAAAACATTCAGTACTTC. It encodes CASSQAGLGIAKNIQYF. The genes are TRBV4-2 and TRBJ2-4; 7 bases fit TRBD2. This CDR3 has 17 residues. Germline lookup yields CDR1 LGHNA and CDR2 YNFKEQ. Unmatched junction bases numbered 6, after V lost 1 base and J lost 0 bases.

CDR3 sequence: CASSEDRGYGYTF. In DNA, the CDR3 is TGTGCCAGCAGTGAGGACAGGGGCTATGGCTACACCTTC. The chain uses TRBV2 and TRBJ1-2; 9 nucleotides align to TRBD1. The V and J ends lost 3 bases and 4 bases, in that order; junction bases with no gene match: 0. This CDR3 is 13 amino acids long. Germline V CDR1 and CDR2: SNHLY, FYNNEI.

This clone appeared a few times. This chain uses TRBV5-4 with TRBJ1-6; weak D call: TRBD1 (6 bases). This CDR3 is built from 14 residues. Germline-derived CDR1 and CDR2 are SGHNT and YYREEE (reference sequence). Trimming stripped 0 bases from V and 7 bases from J, with 8 bases between. In nucleotides, the CDR3 is TGTGCCAGCAGCTTGGACCAGGGGAATTCACCCCTCCACTTT. Its translation: CASSLDQGNSPLHF. Together with reference TRBV5-4 and TRBJ1-6, the CDR3 gives the full variable domain: ETGVTQSPTHLIKTRGQQVTLRCSSQSGHNTVSWYQQALGQGPQFIFQYYREEENGRGNFPPRFSGLQFPNYSSELNVNALELDDSALYLCASSLDQGNSPLHFGNGTRLTVT.

This rearrangement joins TRBV7-2 to TRBJ2-1; D remains ambiguous. V was cut by 4 bases and J by 3 bases, with 13 bases left in between. CDR1 and CDR2 from the germline V gene are SGHTA and FQGNSA. CDR3 length equals 15 residues. The CDR3 reads CASSSENDLYNEQFF. CDR3 DNA sequence: TGTGCCAGCAGCTCAGAAAATGACCTCTACAATGAGCAGTTCTTC.

The chain is built from TRBV27 and TRBJ1-2; D unclear. The CDR3 runs 12 residues. Germline values: CDR1 MNHEY, CDR2 SMNVEV (reference sequence). The V and J ends lost 5 bases and 2 bases respectively, with 6 bases between them. The CDR3: CASSPGNYGYTF. The CDR3, as DNA: TGTGCCAGCAGTCCCGGGAACTATGGCTACACCTTC.

There are a few counts of this clone. The V gene is TRBV6-1, the J gene TRBJ1-6; D possibly corresponds to TRBD1 (5 bases). This CDR3 spans 12 amino acids. Trimming stripped 6 bases from V and 6 bases from J, with 6 bases between. CDR1 is MNHNS, CDR2 SASEGT, per germline. In DNA form, the CDR3 reads TGTGCCAGCAGCAGGGCTAATTCACCCCTCCACTTT. It is translated as CASSRANSPLHF.

The chain has TRBV7-9 and TRBJ2-7; tentatively, D is TRBD2 (5 bases). The CDR3 is made up of 13 amino acids. Germline CDR1 reads SEHNR; CDR2 reads FQNEAQ (reference sequence). V was shortened by 5 bases and J by 3 bases, with 11 bases between the two germline ends. CDR3 sequence: CASSQTGDYEQYF. CDR3 sequence (DNA): TGTGCCAGCAGCCAAACCGGGGACTACGAGCAGTACTTC. Full variable domain (missing parts from reference TRBV7-9 and TRBJ2-7): DTGVSQNPRHKITKRGQNVTFRCDPISEHNRLYWYRQTLGQGPEFLTYFQNEAQLEKSRLLSDRFSAERPKGSFSTLEIQRTEQGDSAMYLCASSQTGDYEQYFGPGTRLTVT.

The rearrangement joins TRBV10-3 to TRBJ1-2; 7 nucleotides agree with TRBD1. CDR1 ENHRY and CDR2 SYGVKD come from the germline V gene. Trimming at V came to 6 bases and at J to 7 bases, leaving 8 bases not matched to a gene. The CDR3 is 13 amino acids. The CDR3 reads CAISHDRVSGYTF. In DNA form, the CDR3 reads TGTGCCATCAGCCACGACAGGGTCTCTGGCTACACCTTC.

This chain joins TRBV4-1 and TRBJ2-1; D gene ambiguous. V dropped 2 bases and J dropped 4 bases, with 9 bases sitting between them. Germline CDR1 is MGHRA and CDR2 is YSYEKL. The CDR3 runs 14 residues. The CDR3 DNA follows: TGCGCCAGCAGCCAACGATCAGTGTACAATGAGCAGTTCTTC. It is translated as CASSQRSVYNEQFF.

The table lists this clone with a few counts. This chain joins TRBV6-1 and TRBJ2-7, with unresolved D. The CDR3 totals 9 residues. The V gene lost 10 bases and the J gene lost 4 bases, with 5 bases spanning the gap. Germline V gives CDR1 MNHNS, CDR2 SASEGT. CDR3 in amino acids: CATEYEQYF. DNA for the CDR3: TGTGCCACCGAGTACGAGCAGTACTTC.

This clone is a singleton in its sample. CDR3 DNA sequence: TGTGCCAGCAGCTTAAACGGACAGGGCGTTAACTATGGCTACACCTTC. Amino acids: CASSLNGQGVNYGYTF. V is TRBV11-3 and J is TRBJ1-2; 8 nucleotides line up with TRBD1. The germline V gene encodes CDR1 SGHNT and CDR2 YENEEA. After removal of 2 bases from V and 1 base from J, the junction contained 6 bases not matched to a gene. This CDR3 contains 16 residues.

A few counts support this clone. The chain carries TRBV27 and TRBJ2-1, with 12 nucleotides matching TRBD2. This CDR3 region has 18 residues. Trimming took 4 bases from V and 1 from J; bases not matched to a gene: 8. CDR1 and CDR2 from the germline V gene are MNHEY and SMNVEV (reference sequence). CDR3 region: CASSSRLAGVLSYNEQFF. CDR3 coding DNA: TGTGCCAGCAGTTCCCGACTAGCGGGGGTCTTATCCTACAATGAGCAGTTCTTC.

CDR3 sequence reads: CASSPTVNTEAFF. In DNA, the CDR3 is TGTGCCAGCAGCCCGACAGTGAACACTGAAGCTTTCTTT. The J gene is TRBJ1-1, the V gene TRBV2, with D possibly TRBD1 on 5 matching bases. Between the trimmed V and J ends, which lost 6 bases and 0 bases, there was a span of 8 bases. Germline lookup yields CDR1 SNHLY and CDR2 FYNNEI. This CDR3 is built from 13 residues.

The CDR3 region is CAWSSKETQYF. The CDR3, as DNA: TGTGCCTGGAGTTCCAAAGAGACCCAGTACTTC. This rearrangement joins TRBV30 to TRBJ2-5; D gene ambiguous. CDR1 and CDR2 (germline): GTSNPN, SVGIG (reference sequence). V was pared by 2 bases and J by 3 bases, with 4 bases between. This CDR3 comprises 11 residues.

This clone was seen once. J is TRBJ2-5 and V is TRBV30; D is undetermined. CDR1 and CDR2 (germline): GTSNPN, SVGIG (reference sequence). This CDR3 contains 13 residues. V lost 1 base to trimming and J lost 2 bases, with 8 bases between them. CDR3 in amino acids: CAWSGGPQETQYF. The CDR3 DNA reads as TGTGCCTGGAGTGGTGGACCTCAAGAGACCCAGTACTTC.

The chain has TRBV5-5 and TRBJ2-1; maybe TRBD1 (6 bases). Germline lookup yields CDR1 SGHKS and CDR2 YYEKEE (reference sequence). The CDR3 is 13 residues long. Trimming took off 3 bases at V and 6 bases at J, with 10 bases between the two ends. Here the CDR3 DNA reads TGTGCCAGCAGCTATACAGGGATCAATGAGCAGTTCTTC. Protein: CASSYTGINEQFF.

The chain has TRBV5-4 and TRBJ2-1, with D unclear. Trimming removed 5 bases at V and 1 base at J, with 4 bases between. This CDR3 has 12 residues. Germline values: CDR1 SGHNT, CDR2 YYREEE (reference sequence). This CDR3 reads CASRKSYNEQFF. The CDR3 DNA reads as TGTGCCAGCAGGAAGTCCTACAATGAGCAGTTCTTC.

This clone was counted only a few times. The chain employs TRBV6-6 and TRBJ1-5; 9 nucleotides line up with TRBD1. V shed 6 bases, J shed 5 bases, and the junction held 8 bases outside the gene matches. CDR1 is MNHNY and CDR2 is SVGAGI in the germline V gene (reference sequence). The length of the CDR3 is 15 residues. In DNA, the CDR3 is TGTGCCAGCAGCCCCGGGACAGGGATCGATCAGCCCCAGCATTTT. It is translated as CASSPGTGIDQPQHF.

The gene calls are TRBV5-1 and TRBJ2-7; 8 positions agree with TRBD2. The CDR3 extends over 14 amino acids. CDR1 is SGHRS and CDR2 is YFSETQ in the germline V gene. V lost 3 bases to trimming and J lost 1 base; unmatched junction nucleotides: 3. CDR3 protein: CASSYAGGSYEQYF. In DNA, the CDR3 is TGCGCCAGCAGCTACGCGGGGGGTTCCTACGAGCAGTACTTC.

The chain links TRBV9 to TRBJ2-3, with a possible D match to TRBD2 (6 bases). CDR1 is SGDLS, CDR2 YYNGEE, per germline. The CDR3 runs 15 residues. The ends were cut back, 0 bases at V and 4 bases at J, with 12 bases in the middle. In DNA, the CDR3 is TGTGCCAGCAGCGTAGATTTCAGGGAGGCAGATACGCAGTATTTT. It codes for CASSVDFREADTQYF.

This chain joins TRBV6-1 and TRBJ2-5, with D maybe TRBD1 (6 bases). V was trimmed by 7 bases and J by 5 bases, leaving 14 bases between them. The CDR3 runs to 13 residues. The germline gives CDR1 MNHNS, CDR2 SASEGT. The CDR3 loop is CASTEGESETQYF. CDR3 nucleotides: TGTGCCAGCACCGAGGGGGAGTCGGAGACCCAGTACTTC.